The source of this T cell receptor beta chain is a study of technical replicates of blood from several donors. The method was immunoSEQ multiplex PCR; TCRdb's version includes in-frame clones alone and lacks a portion of them. Here the sample spans approximately 79,000 clones, 75% to 95% being singletons. The CDR3 totals 13 residues. Germline CDR1 ENHRY, CDR2 SYGVKD. Unmatched junction bases numbered 1, after V lost 2 bases and J lost 5 bases. The rearrangement joins TRBV10-3 to TRBJ1-1, with TRBD1 identical over 8 bases. The sample consisted of T cells isolated from PBMCs. The sequence came from a human donor in good health. The CDR3 region is CAISENRGTEAFF. Written as DNA, the CDR3 is TGTGCCATCAGTGAGAACAGGGGGACTGAAGCTTTCTTT.